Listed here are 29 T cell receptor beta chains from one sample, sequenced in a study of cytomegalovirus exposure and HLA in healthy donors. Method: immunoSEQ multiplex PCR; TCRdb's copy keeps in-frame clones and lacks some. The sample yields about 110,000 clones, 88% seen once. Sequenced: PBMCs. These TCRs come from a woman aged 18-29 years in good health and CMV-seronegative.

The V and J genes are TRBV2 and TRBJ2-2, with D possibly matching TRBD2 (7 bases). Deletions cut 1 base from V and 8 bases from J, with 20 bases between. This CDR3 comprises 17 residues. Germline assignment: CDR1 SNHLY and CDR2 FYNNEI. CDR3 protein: CASSEVLGRGAMGELFF. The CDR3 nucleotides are TGTGCCAGCAGTGAAGTTTTGGGCCGGGGGGCCATGGGGGAGCTGTTTTTT.

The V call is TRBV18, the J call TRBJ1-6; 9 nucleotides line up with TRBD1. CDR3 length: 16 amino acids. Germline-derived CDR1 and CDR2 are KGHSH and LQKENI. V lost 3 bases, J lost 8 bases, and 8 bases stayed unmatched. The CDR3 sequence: CASSPNTGGADSPLHF. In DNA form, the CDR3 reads TGTGCCAGCTCACCTAACACAGGGGGCGCCGATTCACCCCTCCACTTT.

CDR3 coding DNA: TGTGCCACCAGCACCCCAGGGGTTGCGGAGATCTACGAGCAGTACTTC. Translated: CATSTPGVAEIYEQYF. This chain connects TRBV15 to TRBJ2-7; possibly TRBD1 for D (6 bases). V lost 4 bases and J 3 bases, leaving 19 bases between the germline ends. From germline, CDR1 is LNHNV and CDR2 YYDKDF (reference sequence). The CDR3 has 16 amino acids.

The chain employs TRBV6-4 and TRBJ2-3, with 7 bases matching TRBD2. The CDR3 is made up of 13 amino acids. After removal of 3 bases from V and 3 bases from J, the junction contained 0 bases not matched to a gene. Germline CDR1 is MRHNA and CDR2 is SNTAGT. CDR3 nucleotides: TGTGCCAGCAGTGAGCGGGAGACAGATACGCAGTATTTT. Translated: CASSERETDTQYF.

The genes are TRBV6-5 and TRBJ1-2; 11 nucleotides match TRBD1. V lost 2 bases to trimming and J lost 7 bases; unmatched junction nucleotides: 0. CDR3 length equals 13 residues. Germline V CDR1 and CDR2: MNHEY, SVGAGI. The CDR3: CASSYGTGGGYTF. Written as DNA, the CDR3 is TGTGCCAGCAGTTACGGGACAGGGGGTGGCTACACCTTC.

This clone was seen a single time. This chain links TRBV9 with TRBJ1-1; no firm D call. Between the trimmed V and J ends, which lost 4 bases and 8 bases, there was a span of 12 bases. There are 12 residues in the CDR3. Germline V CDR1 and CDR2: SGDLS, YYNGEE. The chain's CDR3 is CASSLNGGEAFF. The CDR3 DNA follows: TGTGCCAGCAGCTTGAATGGAGGGGAAGCTTTCTTT. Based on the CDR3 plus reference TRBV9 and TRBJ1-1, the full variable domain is DSGVTQTPKHLITATGQRVTLRCSPRSGDLSVYWYQQSLDQGLQFLIQYYNGEERAKGNILERFSAQQFPDLHSELNLSSLELGDSALYFCASSLNGGEAFFGQGTRLTVV.

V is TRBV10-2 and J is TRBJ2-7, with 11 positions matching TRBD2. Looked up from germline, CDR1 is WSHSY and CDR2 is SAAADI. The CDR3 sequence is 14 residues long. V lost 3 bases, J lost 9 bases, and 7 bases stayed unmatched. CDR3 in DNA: TGCGCCAGCAGTGACACTAGCGGGGGTATAGGGCAGTACTTC. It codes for CASSDTSGGIGQYF.

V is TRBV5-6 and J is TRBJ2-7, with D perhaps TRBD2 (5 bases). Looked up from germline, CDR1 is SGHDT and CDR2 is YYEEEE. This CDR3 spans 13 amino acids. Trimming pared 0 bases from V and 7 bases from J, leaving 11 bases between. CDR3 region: CASSLGLAIEQYF. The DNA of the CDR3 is TGTGCCAGCAGCTTGGGGCTAGCAATAGAGCAGTACTTC.

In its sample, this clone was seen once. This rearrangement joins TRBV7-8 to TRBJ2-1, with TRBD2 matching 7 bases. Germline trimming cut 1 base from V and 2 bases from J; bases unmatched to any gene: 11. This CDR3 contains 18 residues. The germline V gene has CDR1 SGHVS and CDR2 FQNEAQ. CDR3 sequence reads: CASSLVLFASGTYNEQFF. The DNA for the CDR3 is TGTGCCAGCAGCTTAGTCCTTTTTGCTAGCGGTACCTACAATGAGCAGTTCTTC.

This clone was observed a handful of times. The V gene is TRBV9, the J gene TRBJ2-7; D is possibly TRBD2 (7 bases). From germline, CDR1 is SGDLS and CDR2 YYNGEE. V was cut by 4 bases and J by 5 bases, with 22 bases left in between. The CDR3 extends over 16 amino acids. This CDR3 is CASSYRGGDPGDEQYF. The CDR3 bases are TGTGCCAGCAGCTATAGGGGGGGAGACCCCGGTGACGAGCAGTACTTC.

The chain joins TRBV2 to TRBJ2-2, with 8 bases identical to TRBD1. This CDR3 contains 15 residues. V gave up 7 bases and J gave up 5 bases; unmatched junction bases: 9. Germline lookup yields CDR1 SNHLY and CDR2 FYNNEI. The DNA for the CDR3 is TGTGCCAGCAACCAGGGGGCTGGGTGGACCGGGGAGCTGTTTTTT. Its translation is CASNQGAGWTGELFF.

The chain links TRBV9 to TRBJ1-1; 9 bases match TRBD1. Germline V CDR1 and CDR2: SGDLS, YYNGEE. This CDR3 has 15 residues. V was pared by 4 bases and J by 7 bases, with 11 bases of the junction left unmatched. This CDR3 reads CASSLYPTGGVEAFF. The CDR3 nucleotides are TGTGCCAGCAGCCTCTACCCGACAGGGGGAGTTGAAGCTTTCTTT.

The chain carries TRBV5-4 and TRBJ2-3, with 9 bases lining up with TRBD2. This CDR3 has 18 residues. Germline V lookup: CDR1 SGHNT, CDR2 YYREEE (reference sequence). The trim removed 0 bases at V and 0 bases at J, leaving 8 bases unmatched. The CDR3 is CASSLDKSGGRSTDTQYF. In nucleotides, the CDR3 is TGTGCCAGCAGCTTGGACAAAAGCGGGGGGCGAAGCACAGATACGCAGTATTTT.

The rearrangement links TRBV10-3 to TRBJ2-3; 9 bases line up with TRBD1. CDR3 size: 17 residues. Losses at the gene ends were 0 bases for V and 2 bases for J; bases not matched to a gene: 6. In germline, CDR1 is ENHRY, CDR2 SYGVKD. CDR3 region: CAISESVTGGSTDTQYF. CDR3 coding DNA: TGTGCCATCAGTGAGTCAGTGACAGGGGGTTCCACAGATACGCAGTATTTT.

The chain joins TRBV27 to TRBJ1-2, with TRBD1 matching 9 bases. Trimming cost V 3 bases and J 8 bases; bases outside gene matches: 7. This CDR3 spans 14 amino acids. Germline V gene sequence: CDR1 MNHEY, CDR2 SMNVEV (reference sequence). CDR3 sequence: CASSFGTGFSGYTF. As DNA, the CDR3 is TGTGCCAGCAGTTTCGGGACAGGGTTTAGCGGCTACACCTTC.

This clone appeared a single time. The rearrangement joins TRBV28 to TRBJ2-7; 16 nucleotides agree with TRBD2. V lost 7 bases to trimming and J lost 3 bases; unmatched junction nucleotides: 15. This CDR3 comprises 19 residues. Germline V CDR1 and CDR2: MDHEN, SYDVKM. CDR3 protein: CASTQPPGTSGRVSYEQYF. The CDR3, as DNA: TGTGCCAGCACCCAACCCCCCGGGACTAGCGGGAGGGTTAGCTACGAGCAGTACTTC.

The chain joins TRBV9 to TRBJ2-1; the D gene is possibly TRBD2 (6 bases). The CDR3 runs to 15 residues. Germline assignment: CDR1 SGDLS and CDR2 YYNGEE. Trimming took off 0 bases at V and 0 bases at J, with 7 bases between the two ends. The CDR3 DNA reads TGTGCCAGCAGCGTAGACGGGGGCTCCTACAATGAGCAGTTCTTC. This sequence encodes CASSVDGGSYNEQFF.

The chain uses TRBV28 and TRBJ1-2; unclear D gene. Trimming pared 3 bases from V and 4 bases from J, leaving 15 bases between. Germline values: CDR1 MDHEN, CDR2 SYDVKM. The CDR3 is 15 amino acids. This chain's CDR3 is CASSFQPGSGYGYTF. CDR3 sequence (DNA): TGTGCCAGCAGTTTTCAACCGGGTTCGGGCTATGGCTACACCTTC.

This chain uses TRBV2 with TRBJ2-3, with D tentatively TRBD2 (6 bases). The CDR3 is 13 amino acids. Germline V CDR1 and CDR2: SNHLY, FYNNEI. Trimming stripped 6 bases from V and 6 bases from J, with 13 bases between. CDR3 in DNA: TGTGCCAGCAGCTCGATAGCGGACGATACGCAGTATTTT. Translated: CASSSIADDTQYF. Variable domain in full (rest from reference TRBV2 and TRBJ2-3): EPEVTQTPSHQVTQMGQEVILRCVPISNHLYFYWYRQILGQKVEFLVSFYNNEISEKSEIFDDQFSVERPDGSNFTLKIRSTKLEDSAMYFCASSSIADDTQYFGPGTRLTVL.

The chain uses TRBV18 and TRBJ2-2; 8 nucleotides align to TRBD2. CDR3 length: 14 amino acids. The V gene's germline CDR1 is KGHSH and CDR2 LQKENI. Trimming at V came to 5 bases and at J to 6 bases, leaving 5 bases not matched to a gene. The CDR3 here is CASSSRAGAGELFF. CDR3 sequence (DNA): TGTGCCAGCTCATCAAGAGCGGGAGCCGGGGAGCTGTTTTTT.

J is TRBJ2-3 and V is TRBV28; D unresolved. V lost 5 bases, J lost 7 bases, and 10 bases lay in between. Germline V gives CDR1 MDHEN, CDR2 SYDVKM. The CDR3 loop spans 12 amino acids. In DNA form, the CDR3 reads TGTGCCAGCAGTCCCGACAAGTATACGCAGTATTTT. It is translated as CASSPDKYTQYF.

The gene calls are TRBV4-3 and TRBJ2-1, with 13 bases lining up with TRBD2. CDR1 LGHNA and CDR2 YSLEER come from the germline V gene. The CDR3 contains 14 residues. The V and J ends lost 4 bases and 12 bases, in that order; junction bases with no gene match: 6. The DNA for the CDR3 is TGCGCCAGCAGCCCTCGGACTAGCGGGAGCCCGCAGTTCTTC. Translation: CASSPRTSGSPQFF.

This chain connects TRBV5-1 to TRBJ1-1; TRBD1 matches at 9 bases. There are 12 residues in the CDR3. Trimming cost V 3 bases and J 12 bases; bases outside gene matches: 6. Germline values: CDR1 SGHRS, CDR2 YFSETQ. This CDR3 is CASSSTGGQTFF. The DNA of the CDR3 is TGCGCCAGCAGCTCGACAGGGGGACAAACTTTCTTT.

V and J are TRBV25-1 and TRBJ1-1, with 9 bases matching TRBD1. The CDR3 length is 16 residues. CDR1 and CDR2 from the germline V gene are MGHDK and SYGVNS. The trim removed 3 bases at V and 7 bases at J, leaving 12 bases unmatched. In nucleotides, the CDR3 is TGTGCCAGCAGTGACCGTAACAGGGGGCGATTTGGTGAAGCTTTCTTT. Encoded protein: CASSDRNRGRFGEAFF. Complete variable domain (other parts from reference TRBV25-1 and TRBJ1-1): EADIYQTPRYLVIGTGKKITLECSQTMGHDKMYWYQQDPGMELHLIHYSYGVNSTEKGDLSSESTVSRIRTEHFPLTLESARPSHTSQYLCASSDRNRGRFGEAFFGQGTRLTVV.

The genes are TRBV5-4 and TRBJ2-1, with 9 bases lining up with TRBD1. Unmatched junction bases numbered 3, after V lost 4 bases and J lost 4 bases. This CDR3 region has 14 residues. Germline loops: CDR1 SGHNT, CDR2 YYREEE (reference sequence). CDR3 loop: CASSLGTGYNEQFF. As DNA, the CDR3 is TGTGCCAGCAGCCTCGGGACAGGGTACAATGAGCAGTTCTTC.

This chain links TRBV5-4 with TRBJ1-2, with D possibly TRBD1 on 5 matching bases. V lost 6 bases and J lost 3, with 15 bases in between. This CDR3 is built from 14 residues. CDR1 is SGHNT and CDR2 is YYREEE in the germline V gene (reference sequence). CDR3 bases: TGTGCCAGCAAACAGGAAAGAGGTTACTATGGCTACACCTTC. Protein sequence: CASKQERGYYGYTF. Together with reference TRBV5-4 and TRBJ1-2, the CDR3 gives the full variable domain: ETGVTQSPTHLIKTRGQQVTLRCSSQSGHNTVSWYQQALGQGPQFIFQYYREEENGRGNFPPRFSGLQFPNYSSELNVNALELDDSALYLCASKQERGYYGYTFGSGTRLTVV.

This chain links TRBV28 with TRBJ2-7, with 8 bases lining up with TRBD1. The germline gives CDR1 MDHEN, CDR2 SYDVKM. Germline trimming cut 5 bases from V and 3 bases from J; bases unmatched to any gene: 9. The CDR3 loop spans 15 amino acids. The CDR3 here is CASSEPGTGLYEQYF. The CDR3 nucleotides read TGTGCCAGCAGTGAACCCGGGACAGGACTCTACGAGCAGTACTTC.

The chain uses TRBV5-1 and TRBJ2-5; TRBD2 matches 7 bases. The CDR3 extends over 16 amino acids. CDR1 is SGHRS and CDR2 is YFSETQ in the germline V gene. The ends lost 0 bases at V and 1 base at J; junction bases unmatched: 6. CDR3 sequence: CASSLGASGAQETQYF. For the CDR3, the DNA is TGCGCCAGCAGCTTGGGGGCTAGCGGAGCCCAAGAGACCCAGTACTTC.

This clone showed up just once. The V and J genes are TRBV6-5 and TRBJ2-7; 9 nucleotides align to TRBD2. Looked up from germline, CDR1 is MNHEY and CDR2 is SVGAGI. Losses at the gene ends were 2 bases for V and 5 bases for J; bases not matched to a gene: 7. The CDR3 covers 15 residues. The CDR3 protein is CASSYRGGGRHEQYF. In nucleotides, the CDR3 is TGTGCCAGCAGTTACCGCGGGGGGGGCCGCCACGAGCAGTACTTC.